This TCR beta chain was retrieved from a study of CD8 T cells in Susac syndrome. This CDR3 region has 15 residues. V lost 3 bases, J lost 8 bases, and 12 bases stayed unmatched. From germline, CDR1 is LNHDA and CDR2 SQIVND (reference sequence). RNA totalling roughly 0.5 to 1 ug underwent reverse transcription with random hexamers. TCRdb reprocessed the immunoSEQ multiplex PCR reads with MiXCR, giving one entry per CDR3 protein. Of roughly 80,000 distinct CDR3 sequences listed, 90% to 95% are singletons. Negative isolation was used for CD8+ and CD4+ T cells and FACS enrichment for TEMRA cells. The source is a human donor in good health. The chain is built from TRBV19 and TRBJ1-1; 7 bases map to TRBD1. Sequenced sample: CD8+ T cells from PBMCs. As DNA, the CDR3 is TGTGCCAGTAGTATGACCCGGGACAGCGGAAGAGAAGCTTTCTTT. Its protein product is CASSMTRDSGREAFF.